Listed here are 26 T cell receptor beta chains from one sample, sequenced in a study of T cell repertoires in cytomegalovirus infection. TCRdb used MiXCR to reprocess the reads, holding one entry per CDR3 protein. The data contain approximately 290,000 distinct CDR3 sequences, roughly 24% of them seen just once; the ten biggest clones take up approximately 15%. Sequenced sample: PBMCs. The receptors were sampled from a human donor in good health (CMV status not recorded). Some clones in this sample may be carry-over from other donors' samples.

The sample holds many counts of this clonotype. This chain joins TRBV7-3 and TRBJ1-2; D not resolved. Trimming took off 1 base at V and 4 bases at J, with 7 bases between the two ends. CDR3 size: 13 residues. CDR1 SGHTA and CDR2 FQGTGA come from the germline V gene. For the CDR3, the DNA is TGTGCCAGCAGCTTAAACCCCAGCTATGGCTACACCTTC. Amino acids: CASSLNPSYGYTF.

This clonotype was seen at least ten times. The gene calls are TRBV7-2 and TRBJ2-7; TRBD2 matches 9 bases. V was pared by 1 base and J by 7 bases, with 11 bases of the junction left unmatched. The CDR3 extends over 16 amino acids. The germline V gene encodes CDR1 SGHTA and CDR2 FQGNSA. The CDR3 DNA sequence: TGTGCCAGCAGCTTAGGGACGTTCGGACTAGCGCTTGAGCAGTACTTC. It encodes CASSLGTFGLALEQYF.

In its sample, this clonotype was seen a few times. The chain has TRBV5-1 and TRBJ2-1; 9 bases fit TRBD2. CDR1 and CDR2 (germline): SGHRS, YFSETQ. After removal of 6 bases from V and 8 bases from J, the junction contained 12 bases not matched to a gene. The CDR3 has 15 amino acids. The CDR3 is CASIRGLAGSDEQFF. Here the CDR3 DNA reads TGCGCCAGCATCCGGGGGCTAGCGGGGTCAGATGAGCAGTTCTTC.

This chain links TRBV29-1 with TRBJ2-1; D may be TRBD2 (6 bases). Germline V gives CDR1 SQVTM, CDR2 ANQGSEA. The CDR3 length is 13 residues. With 5 bases removed from V and 2 bases from J, the gap between germline ends came to 10 bases. The CDR3 loop reads CSVRRTTYNEQFF. DNA of the CDR3: TGCAGCGTTCGGAGGACTACCTACAATGAGCAGTTCTTC.

This clonotype turned up a few times. This sequence joins TRBV2 and TRBJ2-2, with D possibly TRBD2 on 6 matching bases. The CDR3 spans 14 residues. The germline V gene encodes CDR1 SNHLY and CDR2 FYNNEI. V lost 2 bases, J lost 7 bases, and 11 bases lay in between. Written as DNA, the CDR3 is TGTGCCAGCAGTGAACGCAGGCGGGACGGGGAGCTGTTTTTT. As protein: CASSERRRDGELFF.

The CDR3 region has the DNA TGCAGTGCGCGTGTAGATACAAACCGGGATACGCAGTATTTT. It codes for CSARVDTNRDTQYF. The chain links TRBV20-1 to TRBJ2-3; D remains ambiguous. This CDR3 has 14 amino acids. Germline V lookup: CDR1 DFQATT, CDR2 SNEGSKA (reference sequence). Trimming took 6 bases from V and 6 from J, leaving 19 bases between them.

The table lists this clonotype with many counts. The V gene is TRBV28, the J gene TRBJ2-2, with 8 positions matching TRBD1. Per the germline V gene, CDR1 is MDHEN and CDR2 is SYDVKM. V lost 7 bases and J lost 4; bases outside the gene matches: 2. This CDR3 contains 13 residues. The DNA of the CDR3 is TGTGCCAGCATCGGACAGGGCACCGGGGAGCTGTTTTTT. Its translation: CASIGQGTGELFF.

This clonotype was observed at least ten times. The germline gene is not matched at one end of the junction; a read error may be the cause. V and J are TRBV7-9 and TRBJ2-3; 10 bases are shared with TRBD2. Germline CDR1 and CDR2: SEHNR and FQNEAQ (reference sequence). CDR3 length: 14 amino acids. DNA for the CDR3: TGTGCCAGCAGCGTAGCGGGAGGTTCAGATACGCAGTATTTT. Translating it yields CASSVAGGSDTQYF.

The chain carries TRBV2 and TRBJ1-1; a possible D gene is TRBD1 (5 bases). Per germline, CDR1 SNHLY and CDR2 FYNNEI. V was clipped by 3 bases and J by 1 base, with 12 bases between them. The CDR3 has 15 residues. CDR3 residues: CASSEILGANTEAFF. In DNA, the CDR3 is TGTGCCAGCAGTGAGATTCTAGGGGCGAACACTGAAGCTTTCTTT. The full variable domain, rest sourced from reference TRBV2 and TRBJ1-1, is EPEVTQTPSHQVTQMGQEVILRCVPISNHLYFYWYRQILGQKVEFLVSFYNNEISEKSEIFDDQFSVERPDGSNFTLKIRSTKLEDSAMYFCASSEILGANTEAFFGQGTRLTVV.

This chain uses TRBV2 with TRBJ1-5; D gene ambiguous. V lost 0 bases and J lost 2, with 8 bases in between. The germline gives CDR1 SNHLY, CDR2 FYNNEI. The CDR3 is made up of 15 amino acids. The CDR3 protein is CASSEARQGNQPQHF. Here the CDR3 DNA reads TGTGCCAGCAGTGAAGCAAGGCAGGGCAATCAGCCCCAGCATTTT. The variable domain in full, with the rest retrieved from reference TRBV2 and TRBJ1-5, is EPEVTQTPSHQVTQMGQEVILRCVPISNHLYFYWYRQILGQKVEFLVSFYNNEISEKSEIFDDQFSVERPDGSNFTLKIRSTKLEDSAMYFCASSEARQGNQPQHFGDGTRLSIL.

This clonotype was seen at least ten times. The rearrangement uses TRBV7-2 and TRBJ2-1; 7 nucleotides line up with TRBD2. CDR1 and CDR2 from the germline V gene are SGHTA and FQGNSA. This CDR3 has 13 amino acids. Losses at the gene ends were 4 bases for V and 7 bases for J; bases not matched to a gene: 4. CDR3 region: CASSSQRGNEQFF. Written as DNA, the CDR3 is TGTGCCAGCAGCTCCCAGCGGGGAAATGAGCAGTTCTTC.

The V gene is TRBV6-8, the J gene TRBJ1-5; no definite D call. The ends were cut back, 2 bases at V and 1 base at J, with 9 bases in the middle. CDR3 size: 15 residues. Per germline, CDR1 MNHGY and CDR2 SAAAGT. CDR3 bases: TGTGCCAGCAGTTACCTGGCAGTAAGCAATCAGCCCCAGCATTTT. It translates to CASSYLAVSNQPQHF.

This chain joins TRBV5-6 and TRBJ1-4, with D possibly being TRBD1 (5 bases). This CDR3 is 15 amino acids long. Germline CDR1 SGHDT, CDR2 YYEEEE. Trimming removed 2 bases at V and 0 bases at J, with 8 bases between. CDR3 sequence: CASSLGTATNEKLFF. Here the CDR3 DNA reads TGTGCCAGCAGCTTAGGGACGGCAACTAATGAAAAACTGTTTTTT.

The chain employs TRBV29-1 and TRBJ2-7; TRBD1 matches at 9 bases. Germline V CDR1 and CDR2: SQVTM, ANQGSEA. Losses at the gene ends were 3 bases for V and 2 bases for J; bases not matched to a gene: 2. The CDR3 is made up of 13 amino acids. The CDR3 DNA reads TGCAGCGTTGAGACAGGGGGGGCCTACGAGCAGTACTTC. Its translation: CSVETGGAYEQYF.

V and J are TRBV10-3 and TRBJ2-5; weak D call: TRBD1 (5 bases). Germline CDR1 and CDR2: ENHRY and SYGVKD. The V gene lost 3 bases and the J gene lost 4 bases, with 12 bases spanning the gap. The CDR3 covers 14 residues. The CDR3 nucleotides read TGTGCCATCAGTGATCCAGGGTCAGGAGAGACCCAGTACTTC. It translates to CAISDPGSGETQYF.

The chain links TRBV30 to TRBJ1-1; D is possibly TRBD1 (6 bases). Germline CDR1 reads GTSNPN; CDR2 reads SVGIG (reference sequence). The ends were cut back, 2 bases at V and 4 bases at J, with 14 bases in the middle. This CDR3 comprises 14 residues. Here the CDR3 reads CAWSIGGAVTEAFF. The CDR3 nucleotides read TGTGCCTGGAGTATCGGGGGCGCGGTCACTGAAGCTTTCTTT.

Details on this clonotype: A read error may explain this, as a much larger clone is one base away. The chain links TRBV7-2 to TRBJ2-1; 7 bases fit TRBD2. This CDR3 region has 15 residues. Trimming took 4 bases from V and 3 from J; bases not matched to a gene: 6. Per the germline V gene, CDR1 is SGHTA and CDR2 is FQGNSA. As DNA, the CDR3 is TGTGCCAGCAGCTCAGAAGGACTAGGCTACAATGAGCAGTTCTTC. Its protein product is CASSSEGLGYNEQFF.

The rearrangement links TRBV14 to TRBJ1-1, with unresolved D. CDR3 length equals 13 residues. In germline, CDR1 is SGHDN, CDR2 FVKESK. The V gene lost 2 bases and the J gene lost 0 bases, with 4 bases spanning the gap. CDR3 DNA sequence: TGTGCCAGCAGCCAATACTTGAACACTGAAGCTTTCTTT. This translates into CASSQYLNTEAFF.

The V and J genes are TRBV18 and TRBJ2-7; the D gene is possibly TRBD1 (6 bases). The length of the CDR3 is 15 residues. Germline CDR1 is KGHSH and CDR2 is LQKENI. V lost 4 bases and J 2 bases, leaving 15 bases between the germline ends. The CDR3 region is CASSRIRDTAYEQYF. The CDR3 coding sequence is TGTGCCAGCTCACGCATCCGGGACACAGCCTACGAGCAGTACTTC. Complete variable domain (other parts from reference TRBV18 and TRBJ2-7): NAGVMQNPRHLVRRRGQEARLRCSPMKGHSHVYWYRQLPEEGLKFMVYLQKENIIDESGMPKERFSAEFPKEGPSILRIQQVVRGDSAAYFCASSRIRDTAYEQYFGPGTRLTVT.

The table lists this clonotype with a few counts. V and J are TRBV2 and TRBJ1-1; 8 bases match TRBD1. This CDR3 region has 14 residues. Looked up from germline, CDR1 is SNHLY and CDR2 is FYNNEI. Germline trimming cut 6 bases from V and 5 bases from J; bases unmatched to any gene: 8. CDR3 nucleotides: TGTGCCAGCAGGGACAGGGTCGGGCATACTGAAGCTTTCTTT. Protein sequence: CASRDRVGHTEAFF.

This clonotype has just a few counts. The rearrangement joins TRBV6-5 to TRBJ2-2; maybe TRBD1 (5 bases). V lost 2 bases and J 4 bases, leaving 14 bases between the germline ends. In germline, CDR1 is MNHEY, CDR2 SVGAGI. This CDR3 has 16 amino acids. CDR3 DNA sequence: TGTGCCAGCAGTTACGGGGCGCTCCCCCTCACCGGGGAGCTGTTTTTT. Its protein is CASSYGALPLTGELFF.

The table lists this clonotype with a few counts. V and J are TRBV20-1 and TRBJ2-2; the match to TRBD2 covers 8 bases. CDR1 and CDR2 from the germline V gene are DFQATT and SNEGSKA (reference sequence). The length of the CDR3 is 16 residues. V shed 5 bases, J shed 4 bases, and the junction held 12 bases outside the gene matches. The CDR3 sequence is CSAEGPSGRVTGELFF. CDR3 bases: TGCAGTGCTGAGGGGCCCAGCGGGAGAGTCACCGGGGAGCTGTTTTTT.

The rearrangement joins TRBV18 to TRBJ2-7; 8 bases align to TRBD1. The CDR3 totals 16 residues. Losses at the gene ends were 2 bases for V and 0 bases for J; bases not matched to a gene: 6. From germline, CDR1 is KGHSH and CDR2 LQKENI. Here the CDR3 DNA reads TGTGCCAGCTCACCAGCGGACAGGGTCTCCTCCTACGAGCAGTACTTC. Protein sequence: CASSPADRVSSYEQYF.

The chain is built from TRBV20-1 and TRBJ1-1; 8 bases fit TRBD1. CDR1 and CDR2 from the germline V gene are DFQATT and SNEGSKA (reference sequence). This CDR3 is built from 16 residues. The trim removed 0 bases at V and 0 bases at J, leaving 6 bases unmatched. This CDR3 reads CSARDRGPVMNTEAFF. As DNA, the CDR3 is TGCAGTGCTAGAGACAGGGGGCCGGTTATGAACACTGAAGCTTTCTTT.

This clonotype was picked up many times. The CDR3 nucleotides read TGTGCCAGCAGCCGCGGGAGGTTTGAAAAACTGTTTTTT. Amino acids: CASSRGRFEKLFF. The V call is TRBV7-2, the J call TRBJ1-4; D gene uncertain. V lost 5 bases and J 7 bases, leaving 11 bases between the germline ends. The CDR3 extends over 13 amino acids. CDR1 is SGHTA, CDR2 FQGNSA, per germline. The full variable domain, in which reference TRBV7-2 and TRBJ1-4 provide the parts outside the CDR3, is GAGVSQSPSNKVTEKGKDVELRCDPISGHTALYWYRQSLGQGLEFLIYFQGNSAPDKSGLPSDRFSAERTGGSVSTLTIQRTQQEDSAVYLCASSRGRFEKLFFGSGTQLSVL.

There are a few counts of this clonotype. The chain joins TRBV7-2 to TRBJ2-7; D is perhaps TRBD1 or TRBD2 (5 bases each). CDR1 SGHTA and CDR2 FQGNSA come from the germline V gene. There are 15 residues in the CDR3. V dropped 6 bases and J dropped 2 bases, with 17 bases sitting between them. This CDR3 is CASRAARGSAYEQYF. The CDR3 DNA is TGTGCCAGCAGAGCCGCGAGGGGCTCGGCCTACGAGCAGTACTTC.